This record concerns one TCR beta chain sequence. This sample stems from a study of shared clonotypes between healthy human individuals. Whole-study context: CD4 naive cells filled three plates per donor, CD4 memory three, CD8 naive two and CD8 memory one.

The protocol was immunoSEQ multiplex PCR, while the TCRdb copy is restricted to in-frame clones and leaves out a portion. This table holds about 2.1 million clones, about 93% found once. Naive CD8 cells lacked CD45RO and underwent positive selection for CCR7, leaving out terminally differentiated effector memory CD45RA+ cells. Germline-derived CDR1 and CDR2 are MDHEN and SYDVKM. Trimming removed 6 bases from V and 2 bases from J, with 14 bases in between. This CDR3 has 14 amino acids. This clonotype was sampled from a man between 18 and 35 years old in good health. Some clones in this sample may be carry-over from other donors' samples. V and J are TRBV28 and TRBJ2-7; D is perhaps TRBD2 (6 bases). Sequencing was carried out using naive CD8+ T cells from PBMCs. CDR3 residues: CASRVWGGPYEQYF. The CDR3 region has the DNA TGTGCCAGCAGGGTTTGGGGAGGACCCTACGAGCAGTACTTC.